A single sample gave rise to the 25 T cell receptor beta chains below, sequenced in a study of early T cells in non-severe SARS-CoV-2 infection. Each CDR3 protein gets one entry after TCRdb re-called the 5' RACE reads with MiXCR. The sample consists of tens of thousands of distinct CDR3 sequences, 15% to 19% of them appearing once. The specimen sequenced was whole blood. The origin of the receptors is an adult who was a healthcare worker with PCR-confirmed SARS-CoV-2 infection or an uninfected control (not recorded which).

The chain combines TRBV9 with TRBJ2-7; TRBD2 aligns across 8 bases. CDR1 and CDR2 (germline): SGDLS, YYNGEE. This CDR3 has 18 amino acids. V lost 2 bases and J lost 3; bases outside the gene matches: 16. CDR3 sequence (DNA): TGTGCCAGCAGCGTGCACCACGAACCGGGACTAGGAGGCTACGAGCAGTACTTC. The encoded protein is CASSVHHEPGLGGYEQYF.

The V call is TRBV28, the J call TRBJ1-5; D is ambiguous. Between the trimmed V and J ends, which lost 3 bases and 2 bases, there was a span of 5 bases. The CDR3 runs 13 residues. The germline V gene has CDR1 MDHEN and CDR2 SYDVKM. The CDR3 DNA follows: TGTGCCAGCAGTTTTACCCGCAATCAGCCCCAGCATTTT. This gives the protein CASSFTRNQPQHF.

This clonotype was counted between two and nine times. The chain uses TRBV27 and TRBJ2-1; 12 nucleotides match TRBD2. CDR1 MNHEY and CDR2 SMNVEV come from the germline V gene (reference sequence). The V gene end was trimmed by 5 bases and the J gene end by 6 bases; junction bases not matched to a gene: 8. The CDR3 totals 16 residues. The CDR3 reads CASSPFLAGGRNEQFF. Here the CDR3 DNA reads TGTGCCAGCAGTCCCTTTCTAGCGGGAGGGCGCAATGAGCAGTTCTTC.

This chain joins TRBV13 and TRBJ1-2; D gene ambiguous. The CDR3 contains 14 residues. Trimming cost V 2 bases and J 2 bases, with 9 bases left between them. The germline CDR1 and CDR2 sequences are PRHDT and FYEKMQ (reference sequence). CDR3 sequence: CASSLQELNYGYTF. The CDR3 bases are TGTGCCAGCAGCTTACAGGAGTTAAACTATGGCTACACCTTC.

The V call is TRBV7-9, the J call TRBJ2-4; D possibly uses TRBD1 or TRBD2 (5 bases each). Trimming left V 0 bases short and J 0 bases short, with 6 bases between. Germline V lookup: CDR1 SEHNR, CDR2 FQNEAQ (reference sequence). CDR3 length: 15 amino acids. The CDR3 DNA sequence: TGTGCCAGCAGCTTAGCCGGGACAGCCAAAAACATTCAGTACTTC. It codes for CASSLAGTAKNIQYF.

V is TRBV29-1 and J is TRBJ2-1, with TRBD1 matching over 11 bases. The CDR3 is 15 residues long. The germline V gene encodes CDR1 SQVTM and CDR2 ANQGSEA. Germline trimming cut 0 bases from V and 6 bases from J; bases unmatched to any gene: 4. The CDR3 nucleotides read TGCAGCGTTGAAGATTCTGGGACAGGGGGCAATGAGCAGTTCTTC. Translated, it gives CSVEDSGTGGNEQFF.

This clonotype was counted many times. The rearrangement links TRBV6-2 or TRBV6-3 to TRBJ2-1, with 10 bases fitting TRBD1. The CDR3 runs 14 residues. The J segment lost 8 bases and the V segment lost 5 bases, leaving 6 bases of the junction unmatched. The germline V gene encodes CDR1 MNHEY and CDR2 SVGEGT. CDR3 DNA sequence: TGTGCCAGCAGTACCGGGACAGGGGCGGATGAGCAGTTCTTC. The encoded protein is CASSTGTGADEQFF.

The chain couples TRBV29-1 to TRBJ1-5; D may be TRBD1 (5 bases). Germline V gives CDR1 SQVTM, CDR2 ANQGSEA. Trimming pared 5 bases from V and 1 base from J, leaving 6 bases between. The CDR3 has 12 residues. The CDR3 DNA reads TGCAGCGTTAGGACAAGCAATCAGCCCCAGCATTTT. Residues: CSVRTSNQPQHF.

The V call is TRBV5-1, the J call TRBJ2-3; D might be TRBD1 (6 bases). V dropped 7 bases and J dropped 0 bases, with 15 bases sitting between them. Per the germline V gene, CDR1 is SGHRS and CDR2 is YFSETQ. CDR3 length: 15 residues. The CDR3 reads CASGLDSPSTDTQYF. The CDR3 DNA reads TGCGCCAGCGGTTTGGACAGCCCTAGCACAGATACGCAGTATTTT.

This chain connects TRBV6-1 to TRBJ2-3; D gene unclear. Per germline, CDR1 MNHNS and CDR2 SASEGT. The CDR3 is 16 amino acids. V dropped 6 bases and J dropped 0 bases, with 16 bases sitting between them. CDR3 loop: CASSPSRTSSTDTQYF. The DNA of the CDR3 is TGTGCCAGCAGCCCCTCAAGGACGTCTAGCACAGATACGCAGTATTTT.

DNA for the CDR3: TGCAGTGCTAGAGATTGGACAGGACCGTACAATGAGCAGTTCTTC. This sequence encodes CSARDWTGPYNEQFF. The V and J genes are TRBV20-1 and TRBJ2-1, with 7 bases matching TRBD1. Germline CDR1 and CDR2: DFQATT and SNEGSKA (reference sequence). Trimming cost V 0 bases and J 4 bases; bases outside gene matches: 6. The CDR3 consists of 15 residues.

This clonotype showed up just a few times. The V and J genes are TRBV6-5 and TRBJ2-5; the D gene could be TRBD1 or TRBD2 (6 bases each). Looked up from germline, CDR1 is MNHEY and CDR2 is SVGAGI. V lost 10 bases and J 4 bases, leaving 13 bases between the germline ends. This CDR3 spans 12 amino acids. Here the CDR3 DNA reads TGTGCCACCGGTCCGGGGGCAGAGACCCAGTACTTC. Translated, it gives CATGPGAETQYF.

The genes are TRBV2 and TRBJ2-2, with TRBD1 matching over 7 bases. The CDR3 loop spans 17 amino acids. Unmatched junction bases numbered 9, after V lost 5 bases and J lost 0 bases. Germline values: CDR1 SNHLY, CDR2 FYNNEI. The CDR3 loop reads CASSPTGDQPNTGELFF. For the CDR3, the DNA is TGTGCCAGCAGTCCTACAGGGGACCAGCCGAACACCGGGGAGCTGTTTTTT.

There are a few counts of this clonotype. The V and J genes are TRBV1 and TRBJ1-1. TRBV1 is tagged as a pseudogene. This CDR3 spans 15 amino acids. Here the CDR3 DNA reads TGCACCAGCAGCCAAGATCTCCAGATGGACACTGAAGCTTTCTTT. As protein: CTSSQDLQMDTEAFF.

This clonotype was observed a handful of times. V is TRBV5-4 and J is TRBJ2-3, with a tentative D call TRBD2 (6 bases). This CDR3 region has 14 residues. Germline CDR1 and CDR2: SGHNT and YYREEE (reference sequence). V was shortened by 4 bases and J by 6 bases, with 15 bases between the two germline ends. The DNA of the CDR3 is TGTGCCAGCAGCCCCGGAGGGCCATGGGATACGCAGTATTTT. This gives the protein CASSPGGPWDTQYF. Drawing the rest from reference TRBV5-4 and TRBJ2-3, the complete variable domain is ETGVTQSPTHLIKTRGQQVTLRCSSQSGHNTVSWYQQALGQGPQFIFQYYREEENGRGNFPPRFSGLQFPNYSSELNVNALELDDSALYLCASSPGGPWDTQYFGPGTRLTVL.

The chain combines TRBV2 with TRBJ2-5, with D uncertain. This CDR3 has 15 amino acids. Trimming removed 7 bases from V and 4 bases from J, with 19 bases in between. Germline lookup yields CDR1 SNHLY and CDR2 FYNNEI. The CDR3 loop reads CASKSKGIGGETQYF. The CDR3 nucleotides are TGTGCCAGCAAGAGTAAGGGTATTGGTGGAGAGACCCAGTACTTC.

This clonotype was seen at least ten times. The rearrangement links TRBV6-2 or TRBV6-3 to TRBJ2-1, with 11 bases fitting TRBD2. Germline V CDR1 and CDR2: MNHEY, SVGEGT. Trimming at V came to 0 bases and at J to 8 bases, leaving 3 bases not matched to a gene. The CDR3 contains 15 residues. CDR3 protein: CASSYSSGGAYEQFF. DNA of the CDR3: TGTGCCAGCAGTTACTCTAGCGGGGGGGCCTATGAGCAGTTCTTC.

This clonotype was found a few times. The chain recombines TRBV7-9 with TRBJ1-2; 8 nucleotides agree with TRBD1. The CDR3 length is 14 residues. Trimming took 8 bases from V and 6 from J; bases not matched to a gene: 11. From germline, CDR1 is SEHNR and CDR2 FQNEAQ (reference sequence). The chain's CDR3 is CASQLGTGWDGYTF. CDR3 nucleotides: TGTGCCAGCCAGCTCGGGACAGGTTGGGATGGCTACACCTTC.

This chain joins TRBV7-9 and TRBJ2-1; tentative D call: TRBD2 (5 bases). CDR3 length: 15 amino acids. Trimming took 5 bases from V and 0 from J, leaving 11 bases between them. The germline V gene encodes CDR1 SEHNR and CDR2 FQNEAQ (reference sequence). The CDR3 nucleotides are TGTGCCAGCAGCACCGGGATCCCCTCCTACAATGAGCAGTTCTTC. The encoded protein is CASSTGIPSYNEQFF.

The sample holds a few counts of this clonotype. The chain uses TRBV29-1 and TRBJ2-3, with D possibly being TRBD2 (5 bases). Germline V CDR1 and CDR2: SQVTM, ANQGSEA. The CDR3 contains 15 residues. V shed 7 bases and J shed 2 bases, with 19 bases lying between them. This CDR3 is CSAYLDQRATDTQYF. In DNA, the CDR3 is TGCAGCGCCTACTTGGACCAGAGGGCCACAGATACGCAGTATTTT.

The chain carries TRBV2 and TRBJ2-5, with 9 bases identical to TRBD1. Trimming cost V 8 bases and J 3 bases; bases outside gene matches: 7. The CDR3 totals 14 residues. Germline CDR1 reads SNHLY; CDR2 reads FYNNEI. CDR3: CASLSDRGEETQYF. The DNA of the CDR3 is TGTGCCAGCCTATCCGACAGGGGGGAAGAGACCCAGTACTTC.

The chain has TRBV5-1 and TRBJ2-2; 11 bases fit TRBD2. Germline lookup yields CDR1 SGHRS and CDR2 YFSETQ. V lost 6 bases and J lost 5; bases outside the gene matches: 12. The CDR3 is 17 residues long. The CDR3 spells CASTLELAGARTGELFF. The CDR3 DNA sequence: TGCGCCAGCACTCTGGAACTAGCGGGGGCCCGGACCGGGGAGCTGTTTTTT. Variable domain in full (rest from reference TRBV5-1 and TRBJ2-2): KAGVTQTPRYLIKTRGQQVTLSCSPISGHRSVSWYQQTPGQGLQFLFEYFSETQRNKGNFPGRFSGRQFSNSRSEMNVSTLELGDSALYLCASTLELAGARTGELFFGEGSRLTVL.

The sample holds many counts of this clonotype. The J gene is TRBJ2-2, the V gene TRBV7-9; 8 nucleotides align to TRBD1. V lost 6 bases to trimming and J lost 5 bases; unmatched junction nucleotides: 2. The germline V gene encodes CDR1 SEHNR and CDR2 FQNEAQ (reference sequence). The CDR3 runs 13 residues. The CDR3 DNA is TGTGCCAGCAGACAGGGGGGAACCGGGGAGCTGTTTTTT. Amino acids: CASRQGGTGELFF.

This clonotype was counted ten times or more. This chain joins TRBV11-2 and TRBJ2-5; 9 bases agree with TRBD2. CDR3 length equals 14 residues. The germline V gene has CDR1 SGHAT and CDR2 FQNNGV. The V and J ends lost 5 bases and 5 bases, in that order; junction bases with no gene match: 6. DNA of the CDR3: TGTGCCAGCAGCCCGGGGACTAGCAGCGAGACCCAGTACTTC. Amino acid sequence: CASSPGTSSETQYF.

In this sample, this clonotype turned up a few times. The chain has TRBV6-6 and TRBJ2-7; possible D gene TRBD2, 5 bases. This CDR3 spans 16 amino acids. V lost 4 bases and J lost 2, with 18 bases in between. Germline V gene data show CDR1 as MNHNY and CDR2 as SVGAGI (reference sequence). In DNA form, the CDR3 reads TGTGCCAGCAGTTCCTTAAGCGAGGGATCCGCCTACGAGCAGTACTTC. It specifies CASSSLSEGSAYEQYF.